The 11 T cell receptor beta chains reported below all come from one sample, sequenced in a study of OX40 agonist ivuxolimab in advanced cancers. The table came from immunoSEQ multiplex PCR; TCRdb's copy has only in-frame clones and leaves some out. The repertoire holds some 70,000 clones, with roughly 88% as singletons. The sequencing here drew on CD4+ or CD8+ T cells sorted from blood, taken in a trial of the OX40 agonist ivuxolimab. These receptors were collected from an adult with an advanced solid tumor such as melanoma, head and neck, liver or kidney cancer.

The chain combines TRBV5-8 with TRBJ2-3; 9 bases are shared with TRBD1. CDR3 size: 15 residues. V was pared by 1 base and J by 4 bases, with 4 bases of the junction left unmatched. Per the germline V gene, CDR1 is SGHTS and CDR2 is YDEGEE. CDR3 residues: CASSLRDRVPDTQYF. The CDR3 region has the DNA TGTGCCAGCAGCTTGAGGGACAGGGTGCCAGATACGCAGTATTTT. The complete variable domain, with remaining parts taken from reference TRBV5-8 and TRBJ2-3, reads EAGVTQSPTHLIKTRGQQATLRCSPISGHTSVYWYQQALGLGLQFLLWYDEGEERNRGNFPPRFSGRQFPNYSSELNVNALELEDSALYLCASSLRDRVPDTQYFGPGTRLTVL.

The chain employs TRBV4-1 and TRBJ2-7; 8 bases are shared with TRBD1. V dropped 4 bases and J dropped 7; count of bases not matched to a gene: 6. Per germline, CDR1 MGHRA and CDR2 YSYEKL. This CDR3 is built from 13 residues. The CDR3: CASSLQGAGEQYF. The CDR3 DNA is TGCGCCAGCAGCCTTCAGGGGGCAGGGGAGCAGTACTTC.

The CDR3 DNA reads as TGTGCCAGCTCACCAGGATCTCTTTACGAGCAGTACTTC. Translating it yields CASSPGSLYEQYF. V and J are TRBV18 and TRBJ2-7; D gene unclear. The CDR3 runs 13 residues. Per the germline V gene, CDR1 is KGHSH and CDR2 is LQKENI. With 2 bases removed from V and 4 bases from J, the gap between germline ends came to 9 bases. Full variable domain (outside the CDR3, taken from reference TRBV18 and TRBJ2-7): NAGVMQNPRHLVRRRGQEARLRCSPMKGHSHVYWYRQLPEEGLKFMVYLQKENIIDESGMPKERFSAEFPKEGPSILRIQQVVRGDSAAYFCASSPGSLYEQYFGPGTRLTVT.

The V gene is TRBV7-9, the J gene TRBJ1-1; D not resolved. CDR1 and CDR2 from the germline V gene are SEHNR and FQNEAQ (reference sequence). This CDR3 has 11 residues. V was pared by 3 bases and J by 13 bases, with 12 bases between. The CDR3 DNA reads as TGTGCCAGCAGCTTTCATCCGCGGGGTTTCTTT. It translates to CASSFHPRGFF.

The gene calls are TRBV9 and TRBJ1-3, with D hard to call. The germline CDR1 and CDR2 sequences are SGDLS and YYNGEE. CDR3 length: 15 residues. Trimming shortened V by 0 bases and J by 0 bases, and 7 bases separated the two germline ends. The CDR3 loop is CASSVETYSGNTIYF. The CDR3 nucleotides read TGTGCCAGCAGCGTAGAGACCTACTCTGGAAACACCATATATTTT.

The chain recombines TRBV25-1 with TRBJ2-7, with D possibly TRBD2 on 6 matching bases. CDR3 length: 13 amino acids. The V and J ends lost 5 bases and 1 base respectively, with 9 bases between them. Germline V gives CDR1 MGHDK, CDR2 SYGVNS. The CDR3 region has the DNA TGTGCCAGCAGTTACGGGACTTCCTACGAGCAGTACTTC. Amino acid sequence: CASSYGTSYEQYF.

This rearrangement joins TRBV7-2 to TRBJ2-3, with 12 nucleotides matching TRBD2. The germline V gene encodes CDR1 SGHTA and CDR2 FQGNSA. Unmatched junction bases numbered 8, after V lost 2 bases and J lost 5 bases. The CDR3 has 17 residues. The DNA for the CDR3 is TGTGCCAGCAGCTTATGGCTAGCGGGGGGGCAGGGAGATACGCAGTATTTT. This encodes CASSLWLAGGQGDTQYF.

This chain uses TRBV4-1 with TRBJ2-5, with 7 nucleotides matching TRBD1. The CDR3 has 16 amino acids. The V gene's germline CDR1 is MGHRA and CDR2 YSYEKL. The junction had 8 bases not matched to a gene; V was cut back by 0 bases and J by 4 bases. CDR3 nucleotides: TGCGCCAGCAGCCAAGAATCCAGGGGGAGTGGAGAGACCCAGTACTTC. Residues: CASSQESRGSGETQYF.

The V and J genes are TRBV13 and TRBJ1-1; D is unclear. The germline V and J ends were trimmed by 5 bases and 1 base, with 8 bases remaining between them. CDR3 length: 13 residues. Per germline, CDR1 PRHDT and CDR2 FYEKMQ (reference sequence). This CDR3 is CASSRRKNTEAFF. CDR3 coding DNA: TGTGCCAGCAGCCGTAGGAAGAACACTGAAGCTTTCTTT.

The J gene is TRBJ2-7, the V gene TRBV6-5; 8 bases agree with TRBD1. Losses at the gene ends were 2 bases for V and 2 bases for J; bases not matched to a gene: 5. The V gene's germline CDR1 is MNHEY and CDR2 SVGAGI. CDR3 length: 15 residues. CDR3 sequence (DNA): TGTGCCAGCAGTTACAGTACAGGGGGTCCCTACGAGCAGTACTTC. Amino acids: CASSYSTGGPYEQYF.

In its sample, this clone was seen once. As DNA, the CDR3 is TGTGCCAGCAGCCAAGGGACTAGCGGCACAGATACGCAGTATTTT. Its protein is CASSQGTSGTDTQYF. This rearrangement joins TRBV7-9 to TRBJ2-3, with 10 bases identical to TRBD2. The V segment lost 5 bases and the J segment 1 base; nucleotides outside the gene matches: 3. Germline CDR1 is SEHNR and CDR2 is FQNEAQ (reference sequence). The CDR3 is 15 residues long.